Each of the 14 T cell receptor beta chains below was sequenced from the same sample in a study of blood T cells in healthy people across ages (dated by TCRdb to between 2015 and 2016). Library preparation employed 5' RACE. Sequenced using an Illumina HiSeq 2500. A second PCR of roughly 7 to 12 cycles was run with a J-beta primer mix and a sample-barcoded 5' primer. Starting from the raw public reads, TCRdb applied fastp trimming at Q25, assembled clones with MiXCR and retained in-frame beta chains. Under each unique CDR3 protein, matching rows form one entry showing the most common genes and DNA. The sample has around 1.1 million distinct CDR3 sequences on record, 35% to 40% of them singletons. Around 13% of the sample is held by the ten biggest clonotypes. Sequencing input: blood. The receptors derive from a man younger than 35 in good health.

Turning to this clonotype: At one end, the junction sequence differs from germline, possibly due to a read error. The chain combines TRBV27 with TRBJ1-2, with D unresolved. CDR1 and CDR2 from the germline V gene are MNHEY and SMNVEV (reference sequence). The CDR3 spans 14 residues. CDR3 nucleotides: TGTGCCAGCAGTGTATCGAGCCCGGCTCGTGGCTACACCTTC. It is translated as CASSVSSPARGYTF.

As DNA, the CDR3 is TGTGCCAGCAGCTTATATGGAAGACAGGGAGCCATCTACGAGCAGTACTTC. It specifies CASSLYGRQGAIYEQYF. V usage is TRBV7-8 and J usage is TRBJ2-7; 7 bases are shared with TRBD1. The CDR3 runs 17 residues. The V gene's germline CDR1 is SGHVS and CDR2 FQNEAQ. Losses at the gene ends were 2 bases for V and 3 bases for J; bases not matched to a gene: 13.

The V and J genes are TRBV20-1 and TRBJ2-1, with D perhaps assigned TRBD1 or TRBD2 (5 bases each). Germline V gene lookup returns CDR1 DFQATT and CDR2 SNEGSKA (reference sequence). The V and J ends lost 6 bases and 12 bases respectively, with 15 bases between them. This CDR3 comprises 11 residues. CDR3 sequence reads: CSAANRDGQFF. The DNA for the CDR3 is TGCAGTGCGGCGAATCGGGACGGGCAGTTCTTC.

This clonotype was found a few times. The V gene is TRBV4-2, the J gene TRBJ1-5; D not resolved. This CDR3 is 16 amino acids long. Germline values: CDR1 LGHNA, CDR2 YNFKEQ. Trimming left V 2 bases short and J 1 base short, with 12 bases between. The CDR3 DNA sequence: TGTGCCAGCAGCCAAAGGGCAGAAGGGAGCAATCAGCCCCAGCATTTT. It codes for CASSQRAEGSNQPQHF.

This clonotype was observed a few times. The chain uses TRBV7-9 and TRBJ2-1; 7 positions match TRBD1. The CDR3 runs 15 residues. With V trimmed by 1 base and J by 5 bases, 5 bases remained unmatched. Germline V gene lookup returns CDR1 SEHNR and CDR2 FQNEAQ (reference sequence). The CDR3 DNA sequence: TGTGCCAGCAGCTTAGTACAGGGGCTCAACAATGAGCAGTTCTTC. Its protein product is CASSLVQGLNNEQFF.

This clonotype turned up a few times. The V gene is TRBV29-1, the J gene TRBJ1-3; D not resolved. The germline V gene encodes CDR1 SQVTM and CDR2 ANQGSEA. There are 16 residues in the CDR3. V dropped 4 bases and J dropped 0 bases, with 16 bases sitting between them. This CDR3 reads CSVVSGSGLSGNTIYF. The CDR3 DNA is TGCAGCGTTGTATCGGGGTCTGGCCTCTCTGGAAACACCATATATTTT.

The chain links TRBV20-1 to TRBJ1-1; D unclear. The germline gives CDR1 DFQATT, CDR2 SNEGSKA (reference sequence). The CDR3 extends over 12 amino acids. Deletions cut 2 bases from V and 5 bases from J, with 9 bases between. CDR3 nucleotide sequence: TGCAGTGCTAGACGGGAGCCAACTGAAGCTTTCTTT. This translates into CSARREPTEAFF.

The chain joins TRBV15 to TRBJ2-3, with D perhaps matching TRBD1 or TRBD2 (7 bases each). CDR1 LNHNV and CDR2 YYDKDF come from the germline V gene (reference sequence). V was shortened by 3 bases and J by 5 bases, with 18 bases between the two germline ends. The CDR3 sequence is 16 residues long. Here the CDR3 DNA reads TGTGCCACCAGCAGTGCTGTAGGGGGCGGGGGAGATACGCAGTATTTT. Amino acids: CATSSAVGGGGDTQYF.

The CDR3 DNA reads as TGCAGTGCTCATCAGGACAGGGGAGTCTATGGCTACACCTTC. Encoded protein: CSAHQDRGVYGYTF. The genes are TRBV20-1 and TRBJ1-2; 9 nucleotides match TRBD1. The V and J ends lost 5 bases and 4 bases, in that order; junction bases with no gene match: 8. The V gene's germline CDR1 is DFQATT and CDR2 SNEGSKA (reference sequence). This CDR3 is built from 14 residues.

The chain employs TRBV28 and TRBJ2-3, with a weak D call TRBD2 (5 bases). The CDR3 covers 14 residues. Trimming took off 6 bases at V and 3 bases at J, with 13 bases between the two ends. Germline V CDR1 and CDR2: MDHEN, SYDVKM. CDR3: CASSPGVGTDTQYF. CDR3 nucleotides: TGTGCCAGCAGCCCCGGGGTGGGGACAGATACGCAGTATTTT.

This chain uses TRBV4-1 with TRBJ2-7; D tentatively reads TRBD1 or TRBD2 (5 bases each). V was pared by 4 bases and J by 3 bases, with 13 bases between. Germline CDR1 and CDR2: MGHRA and YSYEKL. The CDR3 is 14 residues long. The CDR3 spells CASSRDATVYEQYF. The CDR3, as DNA: TGCGCCAGCAGCCGGGACGCCACGGTCTACGAGCAGTACTTC.

The chain combines TRBV11-3 with TRBJ2-1; the match to TRBD2 covers 8 bases. Germline V gives CDR1 SGHNT, CDR2 YENEEA. The V and J ends lost 5 bases and 0 bases, in that order; junction bases with no gene match: 18. The CDR3 is made up of 20 amino acids. As DNA, the CDR3 is TGTGCCAGCAGCCGGAGCACATGGACTAGCCCAATGAGCTCCTACAATGAGCAGTTCTTC. It translates to CASSRSTWTSPMSSYNEQFF.

This clonotype was counted only a few times. The V gene is TRBV25-1, the J gene TRBJ1-2; possible D gene TRBD1, 5 bases. Germline V lookup: CDR1 MGHDK, CDR2 SYGVNS. The CDR3 is made up of 12 amino acids. V was clipped by 3 bases and J by 7 bases, with 9 bases between them. The CDR3 nucleotides are TGTGCCAGCAGTGACGGACATCCTGGCTACACCTTC. Amino acids: CASSDGHPGYTF.

The chain combines TRBV4-2 with TRBJ2-3; 12 nucleotides align to TRBD2. Per the germline V gene, CDR1 is LGHNA and CDR2 is YNFKEQ. This CDR3 is built from 16 residues. V lost 0 bases and J lost 10; bases outside the gene matches: 8. In DNA, the CDR3 is TGTGCCAGCAGCCAAGATGCTAGCGGGGGGGCCTTGGCGCAGTATTTT. It specifies CASSQDASGGALAQYF.